This passage covers 18 T cell receptor beta chains from one sample sequenced in a study of cytotoxic CD8 clonotypes in ibrutinib-treated CLL (dated by TCRdb to the early 2020s). This sample's time point label indicates: less than 30 months on ibrutinib. The library relied on the immunoSEQ multiplex PCR assay. TCRdb obtained this table from immuneACCESS and retained in-frame rearrangements with V and J assigned. These tables miss some clones; where compared with another copy, unresolved V genes account for less than half of the shortfall, and the remainder is unexplained. This sample has around 140,000 clones in its table, and approximately 83% of those were observed once. In total, the top ten clones hold about 2.1% of the sample. Sample: PBMCs, taken after 24 months of ibrutinib treatment. The receptors shown here come from a human donor with chronic lymphocytic leukemia.

The chain carries TRBV28 and TRBJ1-2, with D hard to call. Deletions cut 2 bases from V and 1 base from J, with 2 bases between. CDR1 and CDR2 (germline): MDHEN, SYDVKM. This CDR3 region has 12 residues. The CDR3 spells CASSLNNYGYTF. The CDR3 DNA sequence: TGTGCCAGCAGTTTAAATAACTATGGCTACACCTTC.

This clone was recorded only once. The chain has TRBV7-2 and TRBJ1-4; 8 nucleotides agree with TRBD1. CDR1 is SGHTA, CDR2 FQGNSA, per germline. The ends lost 6 bases at V and 8 bases at J; junction bases unmatched: 11. The CDR3 has 15 residues. As DNA, the CDR3 is TGTGCCAGCAGTCAGAGGACAGGGCGGGGGGAAAAACTGTTTTTT. Translation: CASSQRTGRGEKLFF.

The chain has TRBV5-6 and TRBJ2-1; D gene uncertain. This CDR3 spans 17 amino acids. CDR1 and CDR2 (germline): SGHDT, YYEEEE. V was pared by 0 bases and J by 5 bases, with 18 bases between. The CDR3 coding sequence is TGTGCCAGCAGCTTGGTAGCTTCTGGGAACTTCCACAATGAGCAGTTCTTC. It specifies CASSLVASGNFHNEQFF.

The chain uses TRBV7-8 and TRBJ1-5; 7 nucleotides line up with TRBD1. V lost 1 base and J lost 7; bases outside the gene matches: 7. This CDR3 is 15 amino acids long. The germline V gene encodes CDR1 SGHVS and CDR2 FQNEAQ. This CDR3 is CASSLGDREKQPQHF. The CDR3 DNA reads TGTGCCAGCAGCTTAGGGGACAGAGAAAAGCAGCCCCAGCATTTT.

CDR3 nucleotides: TGCGCCAGCAGTCAGGGGGGACAGGCCAGCATAGAGAATCGGAAACTGTTTTTT. Protein sequence: CASSQGGQASIENRKLFF. The chain has TRBV4-1 and TRBJ1-4; 8 nucleotides align to TRBD1. The CDR3 runs to 18 residues. CDR1 MGHRA and CDR2 YSYEKL come from the germline V gene. The V segment lost 6 bases and the J segment 11 bases; nucleotides outside the gene matches: 23.

This chain joins TRBV5-1 and TRBJ2-5, with 7 bases aligning to TRBD1. This CDR3 spans 14 amino acids. Germline CDR1 and CDR2: SGHRS and YFSETQ. Germline trimming cut 2 bases from V and 2 bases from J; bases unmatched to any gene: 3. The CDR3 nucleotides read TGCGCCAGCAGCTTCCGGGACAGACAAGAGACCCAGTACTTC. Amino acid sequence: CASSFRDRQETQYF.

The chain joins TRBV27 to TRBJ2-5, with D possibly TRBD1 on 5 matching bases. The CDR3 spans 15 residues. V lost 3 bases, J lost 5 bases, and 16 bases lay in between. CDR1 is MNHEY, CDR2 SMNVEV, per germline (reference sequence). This chain's CDR3 is CASSFNRFGAETQYF. The DNA of the CDR3 is TGTGCCAGCAGTTTCAACAGGTTTGGGGCGGAGACCCAGTACTTC.

The genes are TRBV7-9 and TRBJ2-2, with a tentative D call TRBD2 (6 bases). The CDR3 consists of 15 residues. Trimming removed 3 bases from V and 3 bases from J, with 11 bases in between. Germline V gene sequence: CDR1 SEHNR, CDR2 FQNEAQ (reference sequence). For the CDR3, the DNA is TGTGCCAGCAGCTTCGGCGGGACGGACACCGGGGAGCTGTTTTTT. This encodes CASSFGGTDTGELFF.

This clone was observed a handful of times. V usage is TRBV14 and J usage is TRBJ1-2, with a tentative D call TRBD1 (5 bases). This CDR3 contains 14 residues. V shed 0 bases and J shed 8 bases, with 13 bases lying between them. The germline gives CDR1 SGHDN, CDR2 FVKESK. In DNA form, the CDR3 reads TGTGCCAGCAGCCAAGAAAGCAAGGGGAGCGGCTACACCTTC. It codes for CASSQESKGSGYTF.

The sample holds one count of this clone. The chain combines TRBV27 with TRBJ2-3; D uncertain. The CDR3 sequence is 14 residues long. Trimming stripped 4 bases from V and 0 bases from J, with 8 bases between. CDR1 and CDR2 (germline): MNHEY, SMNVEV (reference sequence). This CDR3 reads CASSSATSTDTQYF. CDR3 coding DNA: TGTGCCAGCAGTTCAGCGACTAGCACAGATACGCAGTATTTT.

V usage is TRBV4-3 and J usage is TRBJ2-1; 9 bases align to TRBD2. Losses at the gene ends were 0 bases for V and 10 bases for J; bases not matched to a gene: 10. CDR1 is LGHNA, CDR2 YSLEER, per germline. This CDR3 spans 16 amino acids. Written as DNA, the CDR3 is TGCGCCAGCAGCCAAGATCCTAGCGGGGTACGGGGGGAGCAGTTCTTC. Translation gives CASSQDPSGVRGEQFF.

J is TRBJ2-1 and V is TRBV9; 8 bases line up with TRBD2. From germline, CDR1 is SGDLS and CDR2 YYNGEE. The CDR3 is 15 amino acids. Trimming took 0 bases from V and 8 from J; bases not matched to a gene: 7. The CDR3 spells CASSVGSGSHDEQFF. CDR3 DNA sequence: TGTGCCAGCAGCGTAGGGAGCGGGAGTCATGATGAGCAGTTCTTC.

V usage is TRBV7-9 and J usage is TRBJ1-5, with 8 nucleotides matching TRBD1. The CDR3 has 14 amino acids. The V gene's germline CDR1 is SEHNR and CDR2 FQNEAQ (reference sequence). The trim removed 5 bases at V and 0 bases at J, leaving 0 bases unmatched. The CDR3 DNA reads as TGTGCCAGCAGCGGACAGGGTAGCAATCAGCCCCAGCATTTT. Its translation: CASSGQGSNQPQHF.

The V and J genes are TRBV23-1 and TRBJ1-1; 10 nucleotides line up with TRBD1. TRBV23-1 is an open reading frame, and its role is uncertain. The length of the CDR3 is 17 residues. J was trimmed by 4 bases and V by 0 bases; bases with no gene match: 8. CDR3: CASSQSRDRGLSTEAFF. CDR3 in DNA: TGCGCCAGCAGTCAATCGAGGGACAGGGGATTAAGCACTGAAGCTTTCTTT.

This clone showed up just once. J is TRBJ2-2 and V is TRBV4-1; the D gene is possibly TRBD2 (5 bases). Germline CDR1 MGHRA, CDR2 YSYEKL. Trimming left V 1 base short and J 0 bases short, with 9 bases between. The CDR3 has 16 residues. The CDR3 loop is CASSQVEGSNTGELFF. DNA of the CDR3: TGCGCCAGCAGCCAAGTAGAGGGATCGAACACCGGGGAGCTGTTTTTT.

The chain links TRBV6-4 to TRBJ2-3, with D hard to call. This CDR3 comprises 15 residues. The V end was cut by 3 bases, the J end by 1 base, with 11 bases between. Germline loops: CDR1 MRHNA, CDR2 SNTAGT. The CDR3 spells CASSELGEGTDTQYF. Written as DNA, the CDR3 is TGTGCCAGCAGTGAGTTGGGTGAAGGCACAGATACGCAGTATTTT.

This chain joins TRBV11-2 and TRBJ1-2; D gene ambiguous. Germline CDR1 is SGHAT and CDR2 is FQNNGV. The CDR3 spans 15 residues. The V gene lost 6 bases and the J gene lost 3 bases, with 17 bases spanning the gap. CDR3 bases: TGTGCCAGCAGGCTGTTCGGTGTTGTCGACTATGGCTACACCTTC. Encoded protein: CASRLFGVVDYGYTF.

The chain carries TRBV6-1 and TRBJ1-5; 7 bases are a match to TRBD1. This CDR3 is 15 amino acids long. After removal of 6 bases from V and 3 bases from J, the junction contained 8 bases not matched to a gene. Per the germline V gene, CDR1 is MNHNS and CDR2 is SASEGT. The CDR3 spells CASSLGDRFNQPQHF. Written as DNA, the CDR3 is TGTGCCAGCAGCCTAGGGGACAGATTCAATCAGCCCCAGCATTTT.